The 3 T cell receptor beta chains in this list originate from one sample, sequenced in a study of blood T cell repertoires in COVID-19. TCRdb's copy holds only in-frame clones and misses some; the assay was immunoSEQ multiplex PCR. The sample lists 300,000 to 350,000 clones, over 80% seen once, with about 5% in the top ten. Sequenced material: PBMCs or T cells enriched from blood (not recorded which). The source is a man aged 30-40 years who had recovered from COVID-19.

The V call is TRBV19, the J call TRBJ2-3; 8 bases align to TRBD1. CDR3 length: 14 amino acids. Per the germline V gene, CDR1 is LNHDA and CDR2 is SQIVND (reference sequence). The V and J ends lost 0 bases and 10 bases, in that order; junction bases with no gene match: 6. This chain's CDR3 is CASSIEGTGLSQYF. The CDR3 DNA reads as TGTGCCAGTAGTATAGAGGGGACAGGATTATCGCAGTATTTT. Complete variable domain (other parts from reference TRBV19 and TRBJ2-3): DGGITQSPKYLFRKEGQNVTLSCEQNLNHDAMYWYRQDPGQGLRLIYYSQIVNDFQKGDIAEGYSVSREKKESFPLTVTSAQKNPTAFYLCASSIEGTGLSQYFGPGTRLTVL.

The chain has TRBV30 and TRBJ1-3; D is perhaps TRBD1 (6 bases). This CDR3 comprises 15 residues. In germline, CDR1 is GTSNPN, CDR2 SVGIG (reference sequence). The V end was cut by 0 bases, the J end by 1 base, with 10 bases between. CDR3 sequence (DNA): TGTGCCTGGAGTGTTCAAGGGGGTTCTGGAAACACCATATATTTT. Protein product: CAWSVQGGSGNTIYF. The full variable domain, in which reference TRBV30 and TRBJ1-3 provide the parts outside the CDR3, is SQTIHQWPATLVQPVGSPLSLECTVEGTSNPNLYWYRQAAGRGLQLLFYSVGIGQISSEVPQNLSASRPQDRQFILSSKKLLLSDSGFYLCAWSVQGGSGNTIYFGEGSWLTVV.

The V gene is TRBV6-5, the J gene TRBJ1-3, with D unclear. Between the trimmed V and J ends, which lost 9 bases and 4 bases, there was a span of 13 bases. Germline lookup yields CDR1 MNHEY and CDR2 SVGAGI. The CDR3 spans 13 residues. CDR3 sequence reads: CASASLWGNTIYF. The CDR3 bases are TGTGCCAGTGCCTCACTCTGGGGAAACACCATATATTTT.